The following is a T cell receptor (beta chain) sequence with its context. In its sample, this clone was seen a few times. Its antigen has not been determined. Base qualities are missing; no much larger clone stands one base away. This sample is part of a study of shared clonotypes between healthy human individuals (dated by TCRdb to about 2020). Regarding the research as a whole: A couple of women and a few men aged 18 to 49 years were included in the cohort. For each donor, CD4 naive and CD4 memory were each given three plates, CD8 naive was given two plates, and CD8 memory was given one plate. Per donor, leukapheresis produced somewhere between about 0.9 and 9.5 billion PBMCs. To increase sequencing depth and limit assay-specific biases, different laboratories used diverse techniques to prepare libraries and sequence TCR repertoires. To estimate repertoire size and how much clonotypes are shared between individuals, the study performed deep sequencing of blood TCR repertoires from five healthy adults. Study-wide findings and limitations: Naive subsets generally had larger estimated clonotype richness than memory subsets did. Compared with non-shared clonotypes, clonotypes shared by all four sorted-subset donors had higher generation probabilities. Sharing across a few donors was observed for around 5% of naive CD4, under 4% of naive CD8, over 2% of memory CD4, and around 0.42% of memory CD8 clonotypes. Because the study included a small number of donors, the genetic and exposure-history diversity represented was limited. Pairwise subsampling led to the expectation that sequencing depth would affect the degree of clonotype sharing among donors. Incomplete sequencing was indicated by rarefaction of sorted-subset datasets, despite the large sequencing depth. Only blood was sampled, and tissue TCR repertoires likely differ from those in blood.

TCR CDR3 regions were amplified from genomic DNA by multiplex PCR using the deep immunoSEQ assay. Extracted genomic DNA from each cell subset was distributed evenly across all wells of several immunoSEQ 96-well plates, and each plate was treated as a replicate. Each replicate PCR for sorted subsets received about 220 ng genomic DNA, equal to about 30,000 T cell genomes. Purified libraries were quantified with a Qubit 3.0 fluorometer, sized on a Bioanalyzer 2100, and re-quantified with the KAPA Library Quantification kit. Each immunoSEQ 96-well plate was sequenced on its own single-read 150-cycle Illumina NextSeq 550 flow cell. Per the original workflow: Because the immunoSEQ output held only junctional sequences and lacked quality scores, the filtering could not match the filtering applied to full-length reads. To assign V/J genes and CDR3, sequences were annotated against IMGT germline references using PyIR, a Python wrapper for IgBLAST v1.9. Reads were removed for weak V/J assignments (E-value above 1e-6), missing CDR3, stop codons, out-of-frame junctions, or ambiguous translated residues. V3J clonotypes were defined as sequences sharing an identical inferred V gene, J gene, and CDR3 amino acid sequence. The percentage overlap between two repertoires was calculated by dividing the number of shared unique clonotypes by the size of the smaller repertoire. Richness of each repertoire was evaluated using RTK rarefaction, the Chao1 estimator, and Recon v2.1 estimates of unobserved clonotypes. OLGA was used to compute generation probabilities for all TCRbeta clonotypes that the gDNA method yielded from four donors. Drawn from immuneACCESS, this table holds only the in-frame rearrangements with V and J called that TCRdb kept. Clones are partly lost; checked studies trace under half to an unresolved V gene and leave the rest unexplained. V, J and clone size are taken as reported in that table, and D and trimming were inferred from the DNA itself. This sample comprises about 1 million clones, roughly 80% of them detected only once. Of the sample, 1.4% to 1.5% is held by the ten largest clones.

Donors were healthy HIV-negative adults with no recently reported acute infections or vaccinations. Only Caucasian adults living in Nashville, Tennessee, USA were represented among the donors. CD4+ T cells were enriched through magnetic negative selection, after which naive cells were positively selected on CD45RA and the remaining negative fraction served as the memory subset. Blood was obtained by leukapheresis, after which PBMCs were separated by Ficoll-Histopaque density gradient centrifugation and cryopreserved in liquid nitrogen vapor phase. Purity and quantity of every magnetically sorted T cell population were checked by analytical flow cytometry. Genomic DNA was isolated from every sorted fraction and measured by UV absorbance on a Nanodrop 2000c. From the germline V gene, CDR1 is SGHTA and CDR2 is FQGTGA. V is shortened by 6 bases, J by 5 bases, and the region joining them spans 13 bases. The CDR3 spans 13 residues, from the cysteine through the phenylalanine. Just CDR3 DNA is preserved here, 39 bases in frame from base 1.

The clonotype comes from a young man in good health. The V and J segments used are TRBV7-3 and TRBJ1-1; the D segment could be TRBD1, given 5 matching bases. Sequenced: memory CD4+ T cells sorted from blood. The cell subset or site label, read with the paper, signifies: CD45RA-negative fraction. The CDR3 sequence is CASRRSGGTEAFF. The DNA sequence is given as TGTGCCAGCAGGAGAAGCGGGGGTACTGAAGCTTTCTTT. The full variable domain, completed from the reference TRBV7-3 and TRBJ1-1 proteins outside the CDR3, reads GAGVSQTPSNKVTEKGKYVELRCDPISGHTALYWYRQSLGQGPEFLIYFQGTGAADDSGLPNDRFFAVRPEGSVSTLKIQRTERGDSAVYLCASRRSGGTEAFFGQGTRLTVV.